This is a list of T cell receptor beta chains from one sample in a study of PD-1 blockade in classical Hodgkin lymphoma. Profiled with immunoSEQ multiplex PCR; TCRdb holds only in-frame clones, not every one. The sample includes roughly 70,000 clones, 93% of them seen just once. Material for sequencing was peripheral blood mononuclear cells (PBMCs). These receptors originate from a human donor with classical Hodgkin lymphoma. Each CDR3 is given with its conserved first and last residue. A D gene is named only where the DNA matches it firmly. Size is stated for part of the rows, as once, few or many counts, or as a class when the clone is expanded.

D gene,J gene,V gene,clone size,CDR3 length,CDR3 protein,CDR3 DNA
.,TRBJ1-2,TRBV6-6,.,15,CASSAVGGEGYGYTF,TGTGCCAGCAGCGCCGTGGGGGGCGAGGGCTATGGCTACACCTTC
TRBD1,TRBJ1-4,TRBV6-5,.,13,CASTTRGYEKLFF,TGTGCCAGCACAACCAGGGGGTATGAAAAACTGTTTTTT
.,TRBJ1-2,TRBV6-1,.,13,CASTYGTDYGYTF,TGTGCCAGCACCTACGGGACGGACTATGGCTACACCTTC
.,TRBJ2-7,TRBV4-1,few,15,CASSQAEGLLYEQYF,TGCGCCAGCAGCCAGGCTGAGGGCCTACTCTACGAGCAGTACTTC
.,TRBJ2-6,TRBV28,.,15,CASSLGGSGANVLTF,TGTGCCAGCAGTTTAGGCGGATCTGGGGCCAACGTCCTGACTTTC
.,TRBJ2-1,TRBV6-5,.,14,CASWETGTPNEQFF,TGTGCCAGCTGGGAGACAGGAACCCCTAATGAGCAGTTCTTC
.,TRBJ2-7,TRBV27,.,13,CASSLWLGYEQYF,TGTGCCAGCAGTCTGTGGTTGGGCTACGAGCAGTACTTC
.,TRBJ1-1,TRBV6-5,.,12,CASSYSSTEAFF,TGTGCCAGCAGTTACTCGAGCACTGAAGCTTTCTTT
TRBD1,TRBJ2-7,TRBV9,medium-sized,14,CASSPGTGAYEQYF,TGTGCCAGCAGCCCCGGGACAGGGGCCTACGAGCAGTACTTC
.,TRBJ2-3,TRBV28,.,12,CASSPTGFTQYF,TGTGCCAGCAGTCCAACAGGGTTCACGCAGTATTTT
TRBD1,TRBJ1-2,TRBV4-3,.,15,CASSQVGQGWYGYTF,TGCGCCAGCAGCCAAGTGGGACAGGGCTGGTATGGCTACACCTTC
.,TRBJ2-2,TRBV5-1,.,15,CASSFLVGMNGELFF,TGCGCCAGCAGCTTCCTGGTGGGGATGAACGGGGAGCTGTTTTTT
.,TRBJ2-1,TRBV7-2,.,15,CASSLKAVSGHEQFF,TGTGCCAGCAGCTTGAAAGCGGTTTCCGGTCATGAGCAGTTCTTC
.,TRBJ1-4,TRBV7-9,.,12,CASSSPNEKLFF,TGTGCCAGCAGCTCACCTAATGAAAAACTGTTTTTT
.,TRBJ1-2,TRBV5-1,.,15,CASSLGTPSNYGYTF,TGCGCCAGCAGCTTAGGGACCCCGAGTAACTATGGCTACACCTTC
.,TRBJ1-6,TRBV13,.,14,CASSLVGTDSPLHF,TGTGCCAGCAGCTTAGTGGGGACCGATTCACCCCTCCACTTT
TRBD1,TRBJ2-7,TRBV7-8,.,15,CASSLYRDSFLEQYF,TGTGCCAGCAGCCTTTACCGGGACAGTTTCCTCGAGCAGTACTTC
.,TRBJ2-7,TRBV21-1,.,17,CASSPPGGDTFRFVRYF,TGTGCCAGCAGCCCTCCGGGGGGAGATACCTTCAGATTCGTGCGGTACTTC
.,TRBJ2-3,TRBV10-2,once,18,CASSESGTSAYITDTQYF,TGCGCCAGCAGTGAGTCCGGAACGAGCGCATACATAACAGATACGCAGTATTTT
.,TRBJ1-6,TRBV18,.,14,CASSLGSDNSPLHF,TGTGCCAGCTCACTAGGGTCCGATAATTCACCCCTCCACTTT
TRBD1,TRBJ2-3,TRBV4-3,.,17,CASSQALGGQGADTQYF,TGCGCCAGCAGCCAAGCCCTAGGGGGACAGGGGGCAGATACGCAGTATTTT
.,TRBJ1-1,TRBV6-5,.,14,CASSYEKGGTEAFF,TGTGCCAGCAGTTATGAGAAGGGAGGGACCGAAGCTTTCTTT
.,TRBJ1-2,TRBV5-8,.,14,CASSQAPGDGGYTF,TGTGCCAGCAGCCAGGCCCCGGGGGACGGTGGCTACACCTTC
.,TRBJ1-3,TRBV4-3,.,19,CASSQERGVKGSSGNTIYF,TGCGCCAGCAGCCAAGAAAGGGGCGTTAAGGGCTCCTCTGGAAACACCATATATTTT
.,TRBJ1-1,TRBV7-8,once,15,CASSPLDRWDTEAFF,TGTGCCAGCAGCCCCCTCGACAGGTGGGACACTGAAGCTTTCTTT
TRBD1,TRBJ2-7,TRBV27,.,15,CASSLGDRGLREQYF,TGTGCCAGCAGTTTAGGAGACAGGGGGCTTCGAGAGCAGTACTTC
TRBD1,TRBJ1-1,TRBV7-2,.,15,CASSSQTGGNTEAFF,TGTGCCAGCAGCTCACAGACAGGGGGGAACACTGAAGCTTTCTTT
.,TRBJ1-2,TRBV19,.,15,CASSINPEGAYGYTF,TGTGCCAGTAGTATAAACCCGGAAGGAGCCTATGGCTACACCTTC
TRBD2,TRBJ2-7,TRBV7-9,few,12,CASSWDYGEQYF,TGTGCCAGCAGCTGGGACTACGGGGAGCAGTACTTC
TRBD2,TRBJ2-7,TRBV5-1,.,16,CASSAGTSGSWSEQYF,TGCGCCAGCAGCGCCGGGACTAGCGGGAGTTGGAGCGAGCAGTACTTC
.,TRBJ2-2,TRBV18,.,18,CASSPSIGQKANTGELFF,TGTGCCAGCTCACCTAGCATCGGACAGAAAGCGAACACCGGGGAGCTGTTTTTT
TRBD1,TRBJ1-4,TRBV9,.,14,CASSASGGNEKLFF,TGTGCCAGCAGCGCCTCAGGGGGAAATGAAAAACTGTTTTTT
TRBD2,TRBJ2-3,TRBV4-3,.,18,CASSQDPRREGRTDTQYF,TGCGCCAGCAGCCAAGATCCGAGGCGGGAGGGCCGAACAGATACGCAGTATTTT
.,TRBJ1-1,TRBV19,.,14,CASIEGPTGTEAFF,TGTGCCAGTATTGAGGGACCGACAGGCACTGAAGCTTTCTTT
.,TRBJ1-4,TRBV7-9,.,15,CASSLDWGANEKLFF,TGTGCCAGCAGCTTAGATTGGGGGGCCAATGAAAAACTGTTTTTT
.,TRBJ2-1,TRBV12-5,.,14,CASGLGRSSNEQFF,TGTGCTAGTGGTTTGGGGCGAAGTTCCAATGAGCAGTTCTTC
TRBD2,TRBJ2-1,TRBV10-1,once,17,CASSESLAGPGGNEQFF,TGCGCCAGCAGTGAGTCTCTAGCGGGACCCGGGGGCAATGAGCAGTTCTTC
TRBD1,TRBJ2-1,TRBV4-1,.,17,CASSQSSRDRGYNEQFF,TGCGCCAGCAGCCAATCCTCTCGGGACAGGGGATACAATGAGCAGTTCTTC
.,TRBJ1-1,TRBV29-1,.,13,CSVEGRFNTEAFF,TGCAGCGTTGAAGGCAGGTTCAACACTGAAGCTTTCTTT
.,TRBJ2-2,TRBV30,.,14,CASGSRRNTGELFF,TGTGCCAGCGGTAGCAGGAGAAACACCGGGGAGCTGTTTTTT
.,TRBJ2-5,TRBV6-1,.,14,CASSEAGLVGTQYF,TGTGCCAGCAGTGAAGCGGGCTTGGTAGGGACCCAGTACTTC
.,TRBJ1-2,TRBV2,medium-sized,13,CAISSMGGYGYTF,TGTGCCATTTCAAGTATGGGGGGCTATGGCTACACCTTC